The 6 T cell receptor beta chains reported below all come from one sample, sequenced in a study of T cell responses to AZD1222 COVID-19 vaccine. Libraries were prepared by immunoSEQ multiplex PCR; TCRdb keeps only in-frame clonotypes and omits some of them. The table lists just over 60,000 clones, roughly 80% of them singletons. The starting material was peripheral blood, obtained on day 0 of AZD1222 vaccination. The receptor set was obtained from an adult in good health.

The rearrangement joins TRBV12-3 or TRBV12-4 to TRBJ1-1, with TRBD1 matching 7 bases. The length of the CDR3 is 13 residues. The J segment lost 5 bases and the V segment lost 7 bases, leaving 7 bases of the junction unmatched. The CDR3 bases are TGTGCCAGCACAAAGGGGGCGCGGACTGAAGCTTTCTTT. Encoded protein: CASTKGARTEAFF.

V gene TRBV18 combines with J gene TRBJ2-7; 7 positions match TRBD1. The junction had 12 bases not matched to a gene; V was cut back by 2 bases and J by 5 bases. The CDR3 contains 16 residues. The germline V gene encodes CDR1 KGHSH and CDR2 LQKENI. CDR3 in DNA: TGTGCCAGCTCACCAGAGAGACAGGGAGTCAACCACGAGCAGTACTTC. It is translated as CASSPERQGVNHEQYF. Using reference TRBV18 and TRBJ2-7 for the parts outside the CDR3, the full variable domain is NAGVMQNPRHLVRRRGQEARLRCSPMKGHSHVYWYRQLPEEGLKFMVYLQKENIIDESGMPKERFSAEFPKEGPSILRIQQVVRGDSAAYFCASSPERQGVNHEQYFGPGTRLTVT.

Worth noting for this clone: Other DNA sequences in the same sample also yield this CDR3. The chain couples TRBV9 to TRBJ1-5; TRBD1 aligns across 8 bases. J was trimmed by 7 bases and V by 2 bases; bases with no gene match: 5. Germline V CDR1 and CDR2: SGDLS, YYNGEE. The CDR3 is 14 residues long. The CDR3 reads CASSVVRGRQPQHF. The DNA for the CDR3 is TGTGCCAGCAGCGTGGTCAGGGGGCGACAGCCCCAGCATTTT.

This clone was observed once. The rearrangement links TRBV10-1 to TRBJ2-5; 9 bases fit TRBD1. V shed 3 bases, J shed 3 bases, and the junction held 5 bases outside the gene matches. The CDR3 is 15 residues long. The germline V gene has CDR1 WNHNN and CDR2 SYGVQD (reference sequence). DNA of the CDR3: TGCGCCAGCAGTGACCTGACAGGGGGGGAAGAGACCCAGTACTTC. As protein: CASSDLTGGEETQYF.

The chain uses TRBV12-5 and TRBJ1-5; D is ambiguous. The germline V and J ends were trimmed by 1 base and 3 bases, with 4 bases remaining between them. The CDR3 is 13 residues long. Germline V gene data show CDR1 as LGHNT and CDR2 as FRNRAP. The CDR3 sequence: CASGLDINQPQHF. The CDR3 nucleotides are TGTGCTAGTGGTTTGGACATCAATCAGCCCCAGCATTTT.

V usage is TRBV12-3 or TRBV12-4 and J usage is TRBJ2-1, with D perhaps being TRBD1 or TRBD2 (5 bases each). The V gene lost 5 bases and the J gene lost 9 bases, with 11 bases spanning the gap. This CDR3 has 12 residues. The CDR3 coding sequence is TGTGCCAGCAGTGCCTCTGGGACTGAGCAGTTCTTC. Protein sequence: CASSASGTEQFF.